Described below is a single T cell receptor (beta chain) sequence and its context. What it binds is not known. Some clones are missing from TCRdb's copy, which holds only in-frame ones; the method was immunoSEQ multiplex PCR. Of around 97,000 clones listed, over 85% are singletons. Germline lookup yields CDR1 SSHAT and CDR2 FNYEAQ (reference sequence). The CDR3 length is 13 residues. The V gene lost 4 bases and the J gene lost 5 bases, with 10 bases spanning the gap. This record comes from a study of graft-versus-host responses after intestinal transplantation. Study background: All of the recipients had induction that used anti-thymocyte globulin, then tacrolimus and steroids for approximately 3 years.

Material: unstimulated CD8+ T cells sorted from spleen or lymph node cells, obtained before intestinal transplant. This receptor was taken from a human donor who received an intestinal transplant. The chain has TRBV7-7 and TRBJ2-3; D is possibly TRBD2 (6 bases). The CDR3 protein is CASSSSAGDTQYF. The CDR3 DNA reads as TGTGCCAGCAGCTCGTCAGCGGGAGATACGCAGTATTTT. Combining the CDR3 with reference TRBV7-7 and TRBJ2-3 gives the whole variable domain GAGVSQSPRYKVTKRGQDVTLRCDPISSHATLYWYQQALGQGPEFLTYFNYEAQPDKSGLPSDRFSAERPEGSISTLTIQRTEQRDSAMYRCASSSSAGDTQYFGPGTRLTVL.